One T cell receptor beta chain is described in this entry. This record belongs to a study of blood T cell repertoires in COVID-19. Study background: Both acute and convalescent COVID-19 samples were obtained from the United States, Italy and Spain. Sample material is recorded as cDNA or gDNA derived from T cells, B-cell-depleted T cells, or PBMCs.

This CDR3 has 17 residues. J lost 0 bases, V lost 0 bases, and 4 bases had no gene match. Germline values: CDR1 SGHRS, CDR2 YFSETQ. Authors' analysis steps: Amplification with reference gene primers provided the estimates of nucleated cell counts. Libraries were prepared by immunoSEQ multiplex PCR; TCRdb keeps only in-frame clonotypes and omits some of them. Clone size and V and J calls were adopted from that table, with D and trimming inferred from the DNA. Of 150,000 to 200,000 clones detected, around 83% appear once; the ten largest clones hold 7%. The sample taken for sequencing was peripheral blood. This TCR was recovered from a woman aged 80 or over in a cohort sampled during active or convalescent COVID-19. The chain carries TRBV5-1 and TRBJ1-3; TRBD1 matches at 9 bases. This CDR3 is CASSLADRGISGNTIYF. In DNA, the CDR3 is TGCGCCAGCAGCTTGGCGGACAGGGGTATCTCTGGAAACACCATATATTTT.